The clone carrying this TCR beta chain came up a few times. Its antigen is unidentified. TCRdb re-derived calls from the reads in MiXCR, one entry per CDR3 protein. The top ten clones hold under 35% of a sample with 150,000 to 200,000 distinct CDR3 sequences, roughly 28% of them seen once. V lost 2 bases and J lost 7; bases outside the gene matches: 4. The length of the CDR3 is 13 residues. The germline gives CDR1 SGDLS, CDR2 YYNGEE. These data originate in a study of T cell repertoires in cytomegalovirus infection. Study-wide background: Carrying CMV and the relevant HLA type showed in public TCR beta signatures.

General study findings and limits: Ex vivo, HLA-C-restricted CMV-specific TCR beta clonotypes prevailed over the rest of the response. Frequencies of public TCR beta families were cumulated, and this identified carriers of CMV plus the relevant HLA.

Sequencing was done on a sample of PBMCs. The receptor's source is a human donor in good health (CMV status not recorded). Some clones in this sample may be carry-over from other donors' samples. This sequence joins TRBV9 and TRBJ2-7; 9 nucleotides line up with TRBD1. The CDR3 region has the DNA TGTGCCAGCAGCGTTCGACAGGGGGGTGAGCAGTACTTC. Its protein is CASSVRQGGEQYF. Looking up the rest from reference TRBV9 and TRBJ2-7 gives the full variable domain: DSGVTQTPKHLITATGQRVTLRCSPRSGDLSVYWYQQSLDQGLQFLIQYYNGEERAKGNILERFSAQQFPDLHSELNLSSLELGDSALYFCASSVRQGGEQYFGPGTRLTVT.